The 21 T cell receptor beta chains presented below share a single source sample, sequenced in a study of blood T cell repertoires in COVID-19. Sequencing was performed with immunoSEQ multiplex PCR; in TCRdb, only in-frame clones are kept and a portion is missing. The sample carries around 460,000 clones, about 90% recorded once. The specimen was peripheral blood. The receptor source for this set is a man between 18 and 29 years old with COVID-19, enrolled during active disease.

This clone has only a few counts. This chain links TRBV4-1 with TRBJ2-7, with 12 bases aligning to TRBD2. Per germline, CDR1 MGHRA and CDR2 YSYEKL. The junction had 3 bases not matched to a gene; V was cut back by 5 bases and J by 1 base. The CDR3 totals 15 residues. CDR3 region: CASSEGLAGSYEQYF. For the CDR3, the DNA is TGCGCCAGCAGCGAAGGACTAGCGGGGTCCTACGAGCAGTACTTC.

The chain couples TRBV6-5 to TRBJ2-7; the match to TRBD1 covers 8 bases. V shed 8 bases, J shed 0 bases, and the junction held 6 bases outside the gene matches. Germline lookup yields CDR1 MNHEY and CDR2 SVGAGI. The length of the CDR3 is 14 residues. CDR3 sequence reads: CASRSGGSSYEQYF. CDR3 in DNA: TGTGCCAGCCGATCAGGGGGCAGCTCCTACGAGCAGTACTTC.

The chain couples TRBV11-2 to TRBJ1-1; no clear D. The CDR3 covers 12 residues. The V gene's germline CDR1 is SGHAT and CDR2 FQNNGV. Trimming left V 4 bases short and J 5 bases short, with 8 bases between. CDR3 nucleotide sequence: TGTGCCAGCAGCTCCCCCAGAACTGAAGCTTTCTTT. It is translated as CASSSPRTEAFF.

This clone showed up just once. The rearrangement joins TRBV25-1 to TRBJ2-2; 8 bases match TRBD1. The CDR3 is made up of 16 amino acids. The germline gives CDR1 MGHDK, CDR2 SYGVNS. V lost 5 bases and J lost 3; bases outside the gene matches: 8. The chain's CDR3 is CASSSPDREYTGELFF. In DNA, the CDR3 is TGTGCCAGCAGTAGCCCGGACAGGGAATACACCGGGGAGCTGTTTTTT.

The rearrangement joins TRBV6-1 to TRBJ1-3, with D uncertain. From germline, CDR1 is MNHNS and CDR2 SASEGT. Between the trimmed V and J ends, which lost 3 bases and 4 bases, there was a span of 10 bases. This CDR3 region has 14 residues. The DNA of the CDR3 is TGTGCCAGCAGTGAGCCCGGAGCGGGAAACACCATATATTTT. Its translation is CASSEPGAGNTIYF.

This clone was seen a single time. The genes are TRBV24-1 and TRBJ2-1, with 13 bases that match TRBD2. This CDR3 has 16 residues. J gave up 2 bases and V 5 bases, and 2 bases lay outside the gene matches. The V gene's germline CDR1 is KGHDR and CDR2 SFDVKD. The CDR3 bases are TGTGCCACCAGTGGACTAGCGGGAGGCACCTACAATGAGCAGTTCTTC. This translates into CATSGLAGGTYNEQFF.

The chain combines TRBV7-9 with TRBJ1-3; 11 bases align to TRBD1. With V trimmed by 3 bases and J by 4 bases, 11 bases remained unmatched. Germline V gene lookup returns CDR1 SEHNR and CDR2 FQNEAQ (reference sequence). The length of the CDR3 is 18 residues. The CDR3: CASSFRDRGYLRGNTIYF. In DNA form, the CDR3 reads TGTGCCAGCAGCTTCCGGGACAGGGGGTATCTCAGGGGAAACACCATATATTTT.

The table lists this clone with a count of one. The genes are TRBV19 and TRBJ2-3, with 16 bases lining up with TRBD2. Per germline, CDR1 LNHDA and CDR2 SQIVND (reference sequence). J was trimmed by 5 bases and V by 4 bases; bases with no gene match: 6. This CDR3 comprises 17 residues. The CDR3 loop reads CASSRGLAGGQGDTQYF. Here the CDR3 DNA reads TGTGCCAGTAGTAGGGGACTAGCGGGGGGGCAGGGAGATACGCAGTATTTT.

The rearrangement uses TRBV25-1 and TRBJ2-4, with D possibly being TRBD2 (6 bases). Germline V gene sequence: CDR1 MGHDK, CDR2 SYGVNS. The V end was cut by 1 base, the J end by 6 bases, with 16 bases between. The CDR3 length is 16 residues. CDR3 in amino acids: CASSESTGGVRNIQYF. In DNA, the CDR3 is TGTGCCAGCAGTGAATCCACAGGAGGGGTCAGAAACATTCAGTACTTC.

The count of this clone is one. J is TRBJ2-5 and V is TRBV2, with 9 positions matching TRBD1. The CDR3 has 14 residues. Looked up from germline, CDR1 is SNHLY and CDR2 is FYNNEI. V lost 5 bases and J lost 2; bases outside the gene matches: 3. The CDR3 region is CASSPGTGQETQYF. DNA of the CDR3: TGTGCCAGCAGTCCCGGGACAGGGCAAGAGACCCAGTACTTC.

The CDR3 DNA sequence: TGTGCCAGCAGCTTAAGGCGGGAAGATACGCAGTATTTT. Translating gives CASSLRREDTQYF. The chain is built from TRBV7-2 and TRBJ2-3; maybe TRBD2 (6 bases). The CDR3 length is 13 residues. CDR1 is SGHTA and CDR2 is FQGNSA in the germline V gene. V lost 2 bases and J 5 bases, leaving 8 bases between the germline ends.

V and J are TRBV2 and TRBJ1-4, with 11 bases that match TRBD1. The CDR3 contains 14 residues. Germline-derived CDR1 and CDR2 are SNHLY and FYNNEI. V dropped 5 bases and J dropped 7; count of bases not matched to a gene: 3. CDR3 region: CASSPDRGPEKLFF. The CDR3 DNA reads as TGTGCCAGCAGTCCGGACAGGGGGCCTGAAAAACTGTTTTTT.

A few counts support this clone. This rearrangement joins TRBV27 to TRBJ2-1; 9 bases fit TRBD2. The CDR3 runs 15 residues. Trimming removed 6 bases from V and 3 bases from J; junction bases left unmatched: 6. From germline, CDR1 is MNHEY and CDR2 SMNVEV (reference sequence). CDR3 loop: CASRTERGVYNEQFF. The CDR3 DNA is TGTGCCAGCAGGACTGAGCGGGGGGTCTACAATGAGCAGTTCTTC.

The rearrangement joins TRBV7-9 to TRBJ2-2; 7 nucleotides agree with TRBD2. This CDR3 is built from 13 residues. With 2 bases clipped from V and 13 bases from J, the junction kept 7 bases outside the gene matches. Germline CDR1 reads SEHNR; CDR2 reads FQNEAQ (reference sequence). The CDR3, as DNA: TGTGCCAGCAGCTTACAGCGCGGGGAGGGGCTGTTTTTT. Protein sequence: CASSLQRGEGLFF. Based on the CDR3 plus reference TRBV7-9 and TRBJ2-2, the full variable domain is DTGVSQNPRHKITKRGQNVTFRCDPISEHNRLYWYRQTLGQGPEFLTYFQNEAQLEKSRLLSDRFSAERPKGSFSTLEIQRTEQGDSAMYLCASSLQRGEGLFFGEGSRLTVL.

This clone was seen just once. The chain employs TRBV5-4 and TRBJ2-7; 10 bases match TRBD2. V trimming: 1 base; J trimming: 2 bases; junction bases outside the gene matches: 3. Germline loops: CDR1 SGHNT, CDR2 YYREEE (reference sequence). The CDR3 contains 15 residues. CDR3 nucleotide sequence: TGTGCCAGCAGCTTGTCCAGCGGGGGGGCCTACGAGCAGTACTTC. As protein: CASSLSSGGAYEQYF.

The rearrangement joins TRBV28 to TRBJ1-4; 9 bases are a match to TRBD1. Trimming cost V 6 bases and J 8 bases; bases outside gene matches: 10. The V gene's germline CDR1 is MDHEN and CDR2 SYDVKM. This CDR3 is built from 15 residues. The CDR3 sequence is CASSSNIGQGEKLFF. The CDR3 DNA is TGTGCCAGCAGCTCAAATATCGGACAGGGGGAAAAACTGTTTTTT.

This clone was recorded a few times. The chain links TRBV2 to TRBJ1-1, with a possible D match to TRBD1 (6 bases). Germline V CDR1 and CDR2: SNHLY, FYNNEI. The CDR3 contains 13 residues. The germline V and J ends were trimmed by 4 bases and 2 bases, with 8 bases remaining between them. The CDR3: CASSAGTNTEAFF. CDR3 in DNA: TGTGCCAGCAGTGCAGGGACAAACACTGAAGCTTTCTTT.

This clone was detected only once. The chain uses TRBV2 and TRBJ1-5, with a possible D match to TRBD1 (6 bases). The V and J ends lost 7 bases and 5 bases respectively, with 12 bases between them. This CDR3 spans 13 amino acids. The V gene's germline CDR1 is SNHLY and CDR2 FYNNEI. The CDR3 region is CASTLDRDQPQHF. CDR3 in DNA: TGTGCCAGCACCTTGGACAGAGATCAGCCCCAGCATTTT.

J is TRBJ2-7 and V is TRBV5-1; the match to TRBD2 covers 13 bases. The V gene end was trimmed by 6 bases and the J gene end by 0 bases; junction bases not matched to a gene: 9. The CDR3 is made up of 17 amino acids. Germline CDR1 reads SGHRS; CDR2 reads YFSETQ. CDR3 DNA: TGCGCCAGCACCCACGGGACTAGCGGGATTTACTCCTACGAGCAGTACTTC. It encodes CASTHGTSGIYSYEQYF.

The V and J genes are TRBV3-1 (or the pseudogene TRBV3-2) and TRBJ2-5; 7 nucleotides line up with TRBD2. J gave up 5 bases and V 1 base, and 7 bases lay outside the gene matches. CDR1 and CDR2 from the germline V gene are LGHDT and YNNKEL (reference sequence). The length of the CDR3 is 15 residues. The CDR3 loop reads CASSQAWEGAETQYF. Here the CDR3 DNA reads TGTGCCAGCAGCCAAGCGTGGGAGGGTGCTGAGACCCAGTACTTC.

The chain uses TRBV6-1 and TRBJ1-6, with TRBD1 as a possible D gene (5 bases). The germline CDR1 and CDR2 sequences are MNHNS and SASEGT. Between the trimmed V and J ends, which lost 3 bases and 7 bases, there was a span of 10 bases. The CDR3 runs 14 residues. Here the CDR3 reads CASSEAGLNSPLHF. CDR3 bases: TGTGCCAGCAGTGAGGCAGGGTTAAATTCACCCCTCCACTTT.